This entry is about one T cell receptor (beta chain). Trimming stripped 0 bases from V and 0 bases from J, with 6 bases between. The CDR3 totals 16 residues. The V gene's germline CDR1 is LGHNA and CDR2 YSLEER. Assay used: immunoSEQ multiplex PCR; TCRdb lists only in-frame clones, some missing. The sample records 200,000 or so clones, about 88% being singletons. The study drew participants aged about 18 to 89 years from around 24 US areas. For recovered donors of Cohort 3, there were two negative PCRs, clearance, or symptom resolution. The sample comes from a study of blood T cell repertoires in COVID-19. Study background: T cells, B-cell-depleted T cells, or PBMCs provided the cDNA or gDNA that served as material.

The receptor was derived from a woman in her 30s who had recovered from COVID-19. Sample: PBMCs or T cells enriched from blood (not recorded which). The rearrangement uses TRBV4-3 and TRBJ2-6; D is possibly TRBD2 (5 bases). DNA for the CDR3: TGCGCCAGCAGCCAAGATGGGAGCTCTGGGGCCAACGTCCTGACTTTC. This translates into CASSQDGSSGANVLTF.